This record concerns one T cell receptor beta chain sequence. The entry originates in a study of blood T cell repertoires in COVID-19. Study context: From the United States, Italy and Spain came samples of acute and convalescent COVID-19.

The CDR3 runs to 18 residues. Trimming cost V 8 bases and J 1 base; bases outside gene matches: 11. Germline V gives CDR1 MNHEY, CDR2 SMNVEV (reference sequence). Authors' methods: How many nucleated cells were present was estimated from reference gene primer amplification. Sequenced by immunoSEQ multiplex PCR; TCRdb stores in-frame clones only, minus some. Clone size and the V and J calls come from that table; the DNA yielded D and trimming. The repertoire holds around 130,000 clones, with roughly 79% as singletons. The rearrangement joins TRBV27 to TRBJ1-6; 10 bases agree with TRBD1. Sequencing used peripheral blood. This clonotype originated in a man aged 80 or over with acute or convalescent COVID-19. CDR3: CASSTGGVVGSYNSPLHF. The CDR3 DNA reads TGTGCCAGCTCGACAGGGGGCGTTGTCGGGTCCTATAATTCACCCCTCCACTTT.